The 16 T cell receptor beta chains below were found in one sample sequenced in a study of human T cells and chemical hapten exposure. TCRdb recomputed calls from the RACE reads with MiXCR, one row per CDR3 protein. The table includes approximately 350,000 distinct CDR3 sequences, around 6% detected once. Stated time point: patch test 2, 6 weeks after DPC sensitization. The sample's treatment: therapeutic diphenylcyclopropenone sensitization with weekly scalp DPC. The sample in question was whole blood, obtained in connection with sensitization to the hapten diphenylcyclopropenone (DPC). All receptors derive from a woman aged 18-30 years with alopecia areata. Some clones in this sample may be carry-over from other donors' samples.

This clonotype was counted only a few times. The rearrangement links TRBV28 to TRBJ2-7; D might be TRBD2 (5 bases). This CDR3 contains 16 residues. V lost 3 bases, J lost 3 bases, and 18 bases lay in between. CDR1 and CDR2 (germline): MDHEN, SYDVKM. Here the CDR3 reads CASSFGLESDYYEQYF. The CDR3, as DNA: TGTGCCAGCAGTTTTGGGCTAGAGTCTGACTACTACGAGCAGTACTTC.

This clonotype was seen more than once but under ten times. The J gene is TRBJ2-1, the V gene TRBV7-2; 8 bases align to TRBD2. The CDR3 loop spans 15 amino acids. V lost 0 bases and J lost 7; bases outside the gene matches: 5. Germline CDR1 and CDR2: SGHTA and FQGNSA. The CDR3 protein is CASSLAGTRANEQFF. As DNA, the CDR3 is TGTGCCAGCAGCTTAGCAGGGACTAGAGCTAATGAGCAGTTCTTC.

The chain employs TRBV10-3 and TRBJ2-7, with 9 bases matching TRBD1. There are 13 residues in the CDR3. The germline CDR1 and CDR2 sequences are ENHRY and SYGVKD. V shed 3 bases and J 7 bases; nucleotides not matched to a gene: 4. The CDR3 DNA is TGTGCCATCAGTGAACAGGGGGCGGGTGAGCAGTACTTC. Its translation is CAISEQGAGEQYF.

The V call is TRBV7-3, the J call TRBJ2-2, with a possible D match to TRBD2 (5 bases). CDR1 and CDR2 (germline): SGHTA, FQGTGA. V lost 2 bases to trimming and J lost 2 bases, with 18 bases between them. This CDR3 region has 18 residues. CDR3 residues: CASSLGRKGRDNTGELFF. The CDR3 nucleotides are TGTGCCAGCAGCTTAGGGAGAAAAGGCCGTGATAACACCGGGGAGCTGTTTTTT.

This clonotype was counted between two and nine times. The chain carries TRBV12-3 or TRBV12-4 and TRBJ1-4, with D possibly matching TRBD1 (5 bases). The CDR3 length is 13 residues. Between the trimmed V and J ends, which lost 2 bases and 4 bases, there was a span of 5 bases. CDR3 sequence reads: CASSLQGNEKLFF. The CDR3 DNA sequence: TGTGCCAGCAGTTTACAGGGTAATGAAAAACTGTTTTTT.

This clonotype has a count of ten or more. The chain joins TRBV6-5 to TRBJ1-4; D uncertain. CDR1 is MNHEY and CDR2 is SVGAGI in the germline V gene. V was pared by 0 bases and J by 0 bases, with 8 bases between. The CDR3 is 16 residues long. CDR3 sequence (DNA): TGTGCCAGCAGTTACTCGAAGAGAGCAACTAATGAAAAACTGTTTTTT. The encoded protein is CASSYSKRATNEKLFF.

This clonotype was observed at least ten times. CDR3 nucleotide sequence: TGTGCCATCAGCAATAAGGACGGAGATCAGCCCCAGCATTTT. It encodes CAISNKDGDQPQHF. The rearrangement uses TRBV10-3 and TRBJ1-5; D not resolved. Germline V gene sequence: CDR1 ENHRY, CDR2 SYGVKD. The CDR3 has 14 amino acids. V dropped 6 bases and J dropped 5 bases, with 14 bases sitting between them.

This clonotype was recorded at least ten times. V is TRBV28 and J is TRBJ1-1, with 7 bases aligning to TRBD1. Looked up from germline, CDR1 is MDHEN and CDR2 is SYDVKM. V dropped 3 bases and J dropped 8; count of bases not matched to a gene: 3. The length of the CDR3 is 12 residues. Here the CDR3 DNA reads TGTGCCAGCAGTTTGTCGGACAGGGAAGCTTTCTTT. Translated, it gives CASSLSDREAFF.

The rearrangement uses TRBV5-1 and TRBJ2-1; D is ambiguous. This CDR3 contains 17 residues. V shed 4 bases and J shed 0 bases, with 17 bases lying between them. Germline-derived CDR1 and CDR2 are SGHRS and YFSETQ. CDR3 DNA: TGCGCCAGCAGCCTGGACGGCACCACTTACTCCTACAATGAGCAGTTCTTC. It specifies CASSLDGTTYSYNEQFF.

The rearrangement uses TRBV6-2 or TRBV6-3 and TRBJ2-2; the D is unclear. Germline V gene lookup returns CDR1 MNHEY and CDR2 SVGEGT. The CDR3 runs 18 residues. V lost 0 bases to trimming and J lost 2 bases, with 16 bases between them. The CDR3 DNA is TGTGCCAGCAGTTACTCATCAGTCTTGGCGGCTAACACCGGGGAGCTGTTTTTT. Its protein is CASSYSSVLAANTGELFF.

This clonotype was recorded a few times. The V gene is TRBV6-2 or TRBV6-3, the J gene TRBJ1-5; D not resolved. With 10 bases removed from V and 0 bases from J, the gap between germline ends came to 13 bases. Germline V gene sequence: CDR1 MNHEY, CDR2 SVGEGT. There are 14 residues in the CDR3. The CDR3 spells CATRTEYSNQPQHF. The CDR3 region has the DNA TGTGCCACTCGGACGGAGTATAGCAATCAGCCCCAGCATTTT.

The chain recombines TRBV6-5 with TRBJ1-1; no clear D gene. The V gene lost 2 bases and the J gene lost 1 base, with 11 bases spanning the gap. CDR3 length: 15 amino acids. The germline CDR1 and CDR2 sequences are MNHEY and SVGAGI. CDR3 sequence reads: CASSYALHENTEAFF. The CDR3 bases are TGTGCCAGCAGTTACGCCTTACATGAGAACACTGAAGCTTTCTTT.

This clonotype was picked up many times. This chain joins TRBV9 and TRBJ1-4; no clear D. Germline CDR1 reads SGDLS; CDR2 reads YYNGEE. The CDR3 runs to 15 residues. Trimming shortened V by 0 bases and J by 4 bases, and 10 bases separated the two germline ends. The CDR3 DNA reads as TGTGCCAGCAGCGTAGAGGCCAGCCATAATGAAAAACTGTTTTTT. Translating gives CASSVEASHNEKLFF.

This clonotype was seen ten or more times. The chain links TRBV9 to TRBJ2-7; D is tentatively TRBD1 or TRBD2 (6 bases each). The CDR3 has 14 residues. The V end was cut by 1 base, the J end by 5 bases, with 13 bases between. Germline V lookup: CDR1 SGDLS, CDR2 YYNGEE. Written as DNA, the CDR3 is TGTGCCAGCAGCGTAAGAGGGGGGTTCAACGAGCAGTACTTC. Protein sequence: CASSVRGGFNEQYF.

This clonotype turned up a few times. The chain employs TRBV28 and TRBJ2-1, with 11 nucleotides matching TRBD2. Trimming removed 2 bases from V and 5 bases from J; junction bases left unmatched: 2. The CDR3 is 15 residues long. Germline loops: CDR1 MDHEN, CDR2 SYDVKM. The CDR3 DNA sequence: TGTGCCAGCAGTTTACTGACTAGCGGGGACAATGAGCAGTTCTTC. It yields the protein CASSLLTSGDNEQFF.

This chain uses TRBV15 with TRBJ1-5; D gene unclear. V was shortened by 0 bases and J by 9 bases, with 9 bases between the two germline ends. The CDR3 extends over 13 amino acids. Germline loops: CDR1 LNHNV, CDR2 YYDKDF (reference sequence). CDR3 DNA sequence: TGTGCCACCAGCAGAGATACTTTGGGGCCCCAGCATTTT. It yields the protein CATSRDTLGPQHF.